The clone carrying this T cell receptor (beta chain) was found many times. The CDR3 spans 13 residues. The V and J ends lost 2 bases and 5 bases, in that order; junction bases with no gene match: 4. The germline CDR1 and CDR2 sequences are SQVTM and ANQGSEA. In TCRdb, the 5' RACE reads were re-called with MiXCR into one record per CDR3 protein. Here the sample spans more than 45,000 distinct CDR3 sequences, 5.5% to 6% being singletons. This sample is drawn from a study of T cells after yellow fever vaccination. This clonotype was obtained from a man aged 18-30 years who received the YFV17D yellow fever vaccine. The sample was PBMCs, either bulk or a sorted T-cell subset (CD4+, CD8+, memory, or dextramer-sorted; not recorded which), taken on the day of the yellow fever booster vaccination. J is TRBJ2-5 and V is TRBV29-1, with 8 bases lining up with TRBD1. CDR3: CSVETGGRETQYF. CDR3 sequence (DNA): TGCAGCGTTGAAACAGGGGGAAGGGAGACCCAGTACTTC.